This T cell receptor beta chain was recorded in a study of Ad26.COV2.S vaccination and SARS-CoV-2 variants. About the research overall: Ad26.COV2.S was injected intramuscularly once or twice, 56 days apart. General study points: Breadth of non-spike TCRs did not differ between vaccinees and placebo recipients.

The CDR3 has 13 amino acids. V lost 6 bases to trimming and J lost 2 bases, with 10 bases between them. Sequencing was performed with immunoSEQ multiplex PCR; in TCRdb, only in-frame clones are kept and a portion is missing. The top ten hold roughly 2.5% of the sample, which has roughly 500,000 clones, roughly nine tenths seen once. As regards this clone: Antigen unknown. The same CDR3 also results from other DNA sequences found in this sample.

As to treatment: around 19 received Ad26.COV2.S at low or high dose, single or two shots; about 5 received placebo; per-sample allocation not given. The samples were gathered on day 63 after the first injection of vaccine or placebo. This adult donor, from Boston, was 18-55 years old. The source material was peripheral blood, sampled in a trial of Ad26.COV2.S vaccine versus placebo. This TCR was sampled from a person between 18 and 65 years old who received the Ad26.COV2.S COVID-19 vaccine or a placebo. The chain joins TRBV12-3 or TRBV12-4 to TRBJ1-2, with D possibly being TRBD1 (5 bases). CDR3 sequence reads: CASSLTANYGYTF. CDR3 sequence (DNA): TGTGCCAGCAGCCTGACAGCCAACTATGGCTACACCTTC.